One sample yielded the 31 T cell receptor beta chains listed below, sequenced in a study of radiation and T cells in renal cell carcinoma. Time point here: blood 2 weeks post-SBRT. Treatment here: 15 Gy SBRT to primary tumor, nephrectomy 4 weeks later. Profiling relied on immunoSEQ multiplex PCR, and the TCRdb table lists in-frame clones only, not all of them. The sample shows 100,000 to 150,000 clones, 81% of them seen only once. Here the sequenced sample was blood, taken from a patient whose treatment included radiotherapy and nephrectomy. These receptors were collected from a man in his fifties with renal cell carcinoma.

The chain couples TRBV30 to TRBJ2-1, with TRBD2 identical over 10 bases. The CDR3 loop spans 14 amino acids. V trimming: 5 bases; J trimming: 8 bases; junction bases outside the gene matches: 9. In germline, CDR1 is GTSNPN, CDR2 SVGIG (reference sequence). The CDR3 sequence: CAWHGTSVSDEQFF. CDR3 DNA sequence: TGTGCCTGGCACGGGACTAGCGTTTCAGATGAGCAGTTCTTC.

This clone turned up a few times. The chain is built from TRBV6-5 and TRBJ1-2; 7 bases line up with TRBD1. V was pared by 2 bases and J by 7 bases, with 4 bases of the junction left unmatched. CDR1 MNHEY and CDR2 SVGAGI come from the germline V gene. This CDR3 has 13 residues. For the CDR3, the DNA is TGTGCCAGCAGTTACGGCCAGGGGGGTGGCTACACCTTC. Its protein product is CASSYGQGGGYTF.

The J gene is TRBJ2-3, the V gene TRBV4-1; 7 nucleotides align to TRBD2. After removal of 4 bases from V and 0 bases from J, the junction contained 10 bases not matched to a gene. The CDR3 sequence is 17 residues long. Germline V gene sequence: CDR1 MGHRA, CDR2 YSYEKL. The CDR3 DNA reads TGCGCCAGCAGCCCAAGGACTGGCGGGGGTAGCACAGATACGCAGTATTTT. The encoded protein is CASSPRTGGGSTDTQYF.

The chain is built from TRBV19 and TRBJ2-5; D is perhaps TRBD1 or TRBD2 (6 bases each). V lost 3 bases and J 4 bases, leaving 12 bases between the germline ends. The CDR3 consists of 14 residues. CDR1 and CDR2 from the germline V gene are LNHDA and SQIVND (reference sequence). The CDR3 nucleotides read TGTGCCAGTAGTATCCGGGGGCGTGGAGAGACCCAGTACTTC. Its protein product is CASSIRGRGETQYF.

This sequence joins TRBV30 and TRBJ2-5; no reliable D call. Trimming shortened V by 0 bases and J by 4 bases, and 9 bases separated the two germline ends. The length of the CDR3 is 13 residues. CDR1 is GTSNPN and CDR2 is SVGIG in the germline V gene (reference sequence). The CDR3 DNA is TGTGCCTGGAGTGTGGTAGCAGCAGAGACCCAGTACTTC. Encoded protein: CAWSVVAAETQYF. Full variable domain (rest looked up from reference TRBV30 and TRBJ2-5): SQTIHQWPATLVQPVGSPLSLECTVEGTSNPNLYWYRQAAGRGLQLLFYSVGIGQISSEVPQNLSASRPQDRQFILSSKKLLLSDSGFYLCAWSVVAAETQYFGPGTRLLVL.

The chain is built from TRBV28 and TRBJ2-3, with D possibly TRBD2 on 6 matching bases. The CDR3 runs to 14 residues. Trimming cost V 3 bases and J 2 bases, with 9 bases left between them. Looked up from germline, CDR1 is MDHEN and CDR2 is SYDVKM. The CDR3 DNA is TGTGCCAGCAGTTTGAGGGACTTCACAGATACGCAGTATTTT. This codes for CASSLRDFTDTQYF.

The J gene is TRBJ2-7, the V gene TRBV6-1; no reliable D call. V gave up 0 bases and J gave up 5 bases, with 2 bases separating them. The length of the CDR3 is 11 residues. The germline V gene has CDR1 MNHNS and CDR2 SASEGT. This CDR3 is CASSEADEQYF. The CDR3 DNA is TGTGCCAGCAGTGAAGCGGACGAGCAGTACTTC.

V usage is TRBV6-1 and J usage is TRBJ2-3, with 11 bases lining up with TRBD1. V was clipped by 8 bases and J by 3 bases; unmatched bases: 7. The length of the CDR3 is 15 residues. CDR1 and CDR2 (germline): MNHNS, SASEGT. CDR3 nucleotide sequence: TGTGCCAGCGGACAGGGGGCTTTTCGGACAGATACGCAGTATTTT. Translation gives CASGQGAFRTDTQYF.

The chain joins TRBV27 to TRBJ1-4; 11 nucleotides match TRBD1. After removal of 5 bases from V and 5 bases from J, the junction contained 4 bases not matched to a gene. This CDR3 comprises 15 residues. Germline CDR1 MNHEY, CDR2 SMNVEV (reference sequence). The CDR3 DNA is TGTGCCAGCAGTAAAGGACAGGGGGCGAATGAAAAACTGTTTTTT. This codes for CASSKGQGANEKLFF.

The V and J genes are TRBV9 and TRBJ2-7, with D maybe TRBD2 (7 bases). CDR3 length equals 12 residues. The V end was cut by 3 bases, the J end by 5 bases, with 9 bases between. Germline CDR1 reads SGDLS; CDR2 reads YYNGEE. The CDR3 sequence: CASSEGGNEQYF. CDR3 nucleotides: TGTGCCAGCAGCGAGGGGGGGAACGAGCAGTACTTC.

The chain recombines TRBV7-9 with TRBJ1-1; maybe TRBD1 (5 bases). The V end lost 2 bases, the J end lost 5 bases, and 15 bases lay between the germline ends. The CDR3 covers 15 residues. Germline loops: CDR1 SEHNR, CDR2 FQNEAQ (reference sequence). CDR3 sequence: CASSLTGSRRTEAFF. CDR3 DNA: TGTGCCAGCAGCTTAACAGGATCCCGCAGGACTGAAGCTTTCTTT.

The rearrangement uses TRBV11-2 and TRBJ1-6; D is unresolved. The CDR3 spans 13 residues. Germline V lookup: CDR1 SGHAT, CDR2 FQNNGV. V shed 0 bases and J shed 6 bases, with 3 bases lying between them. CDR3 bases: TGTGCCAGCAGCTTAGATATTAATTCACCCCTCCACTTT. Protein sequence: CASSLDINSPLHF.

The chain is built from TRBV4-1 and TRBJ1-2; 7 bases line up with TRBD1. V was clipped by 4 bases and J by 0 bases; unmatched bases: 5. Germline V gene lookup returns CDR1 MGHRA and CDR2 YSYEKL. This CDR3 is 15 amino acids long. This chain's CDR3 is CASSPGTATNYGYTF. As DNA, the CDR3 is TGCGCCAGCAGCCCGGGGACAGCCACTAACTATGGCTACACCTTC.

CDR3 in DNA: TGTGCCAGCAGTTTAGCCGCTGGGGGATGGCGTCGAGAGACCCAGTACTTC. The encoded protein is CASSLAAGGWRRETQYF. The chain combines TRBV28 with TRBJ2-5; D could derive from TRBD1 or TRBD2 (5 bases each). CDR1 is MDHEN and CDR2 is SYDVKM in the germline V gene. CDR3 length equals 17 residues. V was cut by 2 bases and J by 4 bases, with 20 bases left in between.

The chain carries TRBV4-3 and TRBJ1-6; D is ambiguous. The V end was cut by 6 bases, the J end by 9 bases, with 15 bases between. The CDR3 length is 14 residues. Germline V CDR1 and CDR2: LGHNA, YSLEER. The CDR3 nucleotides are TGCGCCAGCAGAAGTTCACCGGGGAGTTCACCCCTCCACTTT. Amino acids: CASRSSPGSSPLHF.

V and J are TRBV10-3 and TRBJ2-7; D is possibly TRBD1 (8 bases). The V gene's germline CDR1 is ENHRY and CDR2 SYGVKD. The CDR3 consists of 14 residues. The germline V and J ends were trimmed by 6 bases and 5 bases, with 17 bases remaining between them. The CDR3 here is CAIRKTGEGDEQYF. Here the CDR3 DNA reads TGTGCCATCAGAAAGACAGGGGAGGGCGACGAGCAGTACTTC.

In DNA, the CDR3 is TGCGCCAGCAGCCCGACAGGGTCTGGCAATGAGCAGTTCTTC. This translates into CASSPTGSGNEQFF. The V and J genes are TRBV5-1 and TRBJ2-1, with 7 bases lining up with TRBD1. Germline-derived CDR1 and CDR2 are SGHRS and YFSETQ. This CDR3 contains 14 residues. Trimming removed 4 bases from V and 6 bases from J; junction bases left unmatched: 7.

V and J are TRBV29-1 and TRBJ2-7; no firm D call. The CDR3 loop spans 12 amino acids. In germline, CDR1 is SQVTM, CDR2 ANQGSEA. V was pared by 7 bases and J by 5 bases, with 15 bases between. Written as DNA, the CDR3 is TGCAGCGCCGGAGAGTCAGGTAACGAGCAGTACTTC. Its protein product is CSAGESGNEQYF.

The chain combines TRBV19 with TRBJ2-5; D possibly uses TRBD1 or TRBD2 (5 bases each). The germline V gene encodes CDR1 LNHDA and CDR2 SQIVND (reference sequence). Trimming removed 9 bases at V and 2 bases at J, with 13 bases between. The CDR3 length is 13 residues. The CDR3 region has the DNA TGTGCCAGCTCGGGGCAGGAACAAGAGACCCAGTACTTC. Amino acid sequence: CASSGQEQETQYF.

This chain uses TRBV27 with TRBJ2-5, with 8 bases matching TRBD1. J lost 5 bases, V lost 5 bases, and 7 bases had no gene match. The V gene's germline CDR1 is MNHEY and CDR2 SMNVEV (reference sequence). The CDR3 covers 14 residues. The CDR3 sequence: CASSTWDRWETQYF. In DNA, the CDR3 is TGTGCCAGCAGTACGTGGGACAGGTGGGAGACCCAGTACTTC.

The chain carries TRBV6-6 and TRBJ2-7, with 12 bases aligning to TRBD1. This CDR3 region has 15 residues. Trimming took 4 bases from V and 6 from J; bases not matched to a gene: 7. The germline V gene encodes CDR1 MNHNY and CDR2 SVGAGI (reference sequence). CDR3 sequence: CASSFAGTGGFEQYF. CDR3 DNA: TGTGCCAGCAGTTTTGCCGGGACAGGGGGCTTCGAGCAGTACTTC.

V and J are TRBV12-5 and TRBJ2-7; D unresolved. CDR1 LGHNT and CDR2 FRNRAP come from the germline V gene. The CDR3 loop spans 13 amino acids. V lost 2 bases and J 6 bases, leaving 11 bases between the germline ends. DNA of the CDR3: TGTGCTAGTGGTTTGCAGGCCGGGCCCGAGCAGTACTTC. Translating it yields CASGLQAGPEQYF.

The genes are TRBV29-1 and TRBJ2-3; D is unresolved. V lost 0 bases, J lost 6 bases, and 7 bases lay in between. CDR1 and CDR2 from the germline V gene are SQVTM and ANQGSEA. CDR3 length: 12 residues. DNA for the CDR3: TGCAGCGTTGAAGACGCCGGGGATACGCAGTATTTT. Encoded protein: CSVEDAGDTQYF.

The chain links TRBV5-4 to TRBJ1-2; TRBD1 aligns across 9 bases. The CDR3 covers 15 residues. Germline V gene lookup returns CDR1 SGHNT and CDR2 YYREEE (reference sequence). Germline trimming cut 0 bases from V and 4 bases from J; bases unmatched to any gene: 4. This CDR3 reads CASSLGGQGFYGYTF. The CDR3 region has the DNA TGTGCCAGCAGCTTGGGGGGACAGGGTTTCTATGGCTACACCTTC.

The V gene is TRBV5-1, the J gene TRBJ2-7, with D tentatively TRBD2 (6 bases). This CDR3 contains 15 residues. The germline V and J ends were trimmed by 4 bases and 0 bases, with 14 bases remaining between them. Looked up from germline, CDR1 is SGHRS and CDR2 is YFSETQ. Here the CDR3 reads CASSRAPGDSYEQYF. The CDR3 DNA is TGCGCCAGCAGCAGGGCCCCGGGGGACTCCTACGAGCAGTACTTC.

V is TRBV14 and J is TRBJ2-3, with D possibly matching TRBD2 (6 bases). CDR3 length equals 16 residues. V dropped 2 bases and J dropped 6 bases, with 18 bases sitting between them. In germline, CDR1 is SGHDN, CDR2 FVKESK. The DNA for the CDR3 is TGTGCCAGCAGCCAATTAGGACTATCCTCGAGGGATACGCAGTATTTT. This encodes CASSQLGLSSRDTQYF.

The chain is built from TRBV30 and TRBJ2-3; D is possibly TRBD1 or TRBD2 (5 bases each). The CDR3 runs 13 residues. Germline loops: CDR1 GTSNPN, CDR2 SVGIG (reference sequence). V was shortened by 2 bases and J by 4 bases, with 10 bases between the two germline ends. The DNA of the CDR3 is TGTGCCTGGAGTCTGGGGGAGCCAGATACGCAGTATTTT. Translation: CAWSLGEPDTQYF.

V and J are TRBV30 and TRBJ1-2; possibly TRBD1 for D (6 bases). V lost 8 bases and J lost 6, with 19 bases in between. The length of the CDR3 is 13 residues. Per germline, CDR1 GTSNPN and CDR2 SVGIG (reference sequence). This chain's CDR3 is CALLQGRVNGYTF. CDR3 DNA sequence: TGTGCCCTCCTCCAGGGGCGGGTAAATGGCTACACCTTC.

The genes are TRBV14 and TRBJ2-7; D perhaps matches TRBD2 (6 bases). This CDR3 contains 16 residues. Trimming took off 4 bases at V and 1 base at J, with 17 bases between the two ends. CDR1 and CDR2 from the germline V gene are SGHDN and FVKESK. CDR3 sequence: CASSLRTGTHSYEQYF. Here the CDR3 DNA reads TGTGCCAGCAGCCTCCGAACCGGGACTCATTCCTACGAGCAGTACTTC.

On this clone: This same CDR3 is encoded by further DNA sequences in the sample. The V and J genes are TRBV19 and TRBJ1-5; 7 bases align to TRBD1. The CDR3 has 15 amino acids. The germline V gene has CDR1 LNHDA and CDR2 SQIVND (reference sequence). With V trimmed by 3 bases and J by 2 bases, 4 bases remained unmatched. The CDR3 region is CASSIWQGGNQPQHF. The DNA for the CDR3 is TGTGCCAGTAGTATTTGGCAGGGGGGCAATCAGCCCCAGCATTTT.

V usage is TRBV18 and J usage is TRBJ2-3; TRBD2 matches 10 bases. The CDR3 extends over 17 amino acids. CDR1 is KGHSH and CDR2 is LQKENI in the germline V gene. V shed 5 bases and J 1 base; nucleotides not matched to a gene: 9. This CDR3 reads CASSAGAGGPGTDTQYF. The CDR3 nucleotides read TGTGCCAGCTCAGCCGGAGCGGGAGGGCCTGGCACAGATACGCAGTATTTT.